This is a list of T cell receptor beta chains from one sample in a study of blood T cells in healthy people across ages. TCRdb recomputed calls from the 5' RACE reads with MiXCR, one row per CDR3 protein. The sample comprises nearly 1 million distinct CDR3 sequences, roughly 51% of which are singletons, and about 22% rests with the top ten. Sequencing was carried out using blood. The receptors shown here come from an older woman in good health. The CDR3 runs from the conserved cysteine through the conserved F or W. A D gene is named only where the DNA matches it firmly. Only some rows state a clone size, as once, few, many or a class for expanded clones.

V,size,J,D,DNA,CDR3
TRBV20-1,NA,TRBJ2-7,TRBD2,TGCAGTGCTAGAGTCCCTAGCGGAACCTACGAGCAGTACTTC,CSARVPSGTYEQYF
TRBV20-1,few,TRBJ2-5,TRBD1,TGCAGTGCTAGAGGGGACAGGGTTGAGACCCAGTACTTC,CSARGDRVETQYF
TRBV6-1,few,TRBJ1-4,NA,TGTGCCAGCAGGGGTGACGGGACCTCACCTCTTAATGAAAAACTGTTTTTT,CASRGDGTSPLNEKLFF
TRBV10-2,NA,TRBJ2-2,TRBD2,TGCGCCAGCAGGATCGGGAGGGCCGTGTACGGGGAGCTGTTTTTT,CASRIGRAVYGELFF
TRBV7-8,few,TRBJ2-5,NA,TGTGCCAGCAGCTTCCGGGGGTATGAGACCCAGTACTTC,CASSFRGYETQYF
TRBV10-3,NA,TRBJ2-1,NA,TGTGCCATCGGCCTCCCCGGAATAGAATCCGGGAAAGAGCAGTTCTTC,CAIGLPGIESGKEQFF
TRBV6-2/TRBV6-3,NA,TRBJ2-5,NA,TGTGCCAGCAGTTACTCGAATTTCGAGACCCAGTACTTC,CASSYSNFETQYF
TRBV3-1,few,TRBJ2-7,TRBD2,TGTGCCAGCAGCCAAGATGGGACTAGCGGGGTCTACGAGCAGTACTTC,CASSQDGTSGVYEQYF
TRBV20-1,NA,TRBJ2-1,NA,TGCAGTGCTAGAGAAGTTCTAGCTGGGAACAATGAGCAGTTCTTC,CSAREVLAGNNEQFF
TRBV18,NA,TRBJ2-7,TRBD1,TGTGCCAGCTCACCACCGGACAGGGGAAGGGTATACGAGCAGTACTTC,CASSPPDRGRVYEQYF
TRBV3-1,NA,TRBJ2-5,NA,TGTGCCAGCAGCCAAGGGCTCTCTCAAGAGACCCAGTACTTC,CASSQGLSQETQYF
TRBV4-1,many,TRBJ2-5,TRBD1,TGCGCCAGCAGCCTCTCCGGGACAGCCAAAGAGACCCAGTACTTC,CASSLSGTAKETQYF
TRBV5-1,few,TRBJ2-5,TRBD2,TGCGCCAGCAGCTACTACGCCCCTAGCGGGAGCCTGGAGGAGACCCAGTACTTC,CASSYYAPSGSLEETQYF
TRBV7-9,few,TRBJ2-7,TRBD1,TGTGCCAGCAGCTTCGCCGGGACAGAGTCCTACGAGCAGTACTTC,CASSFAGTESYEQYF
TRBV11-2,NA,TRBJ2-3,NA,TGTGCCAGCAGACGAGGGACTCTAGATACGCAGTATTTT,CASRRGTLDTQYF
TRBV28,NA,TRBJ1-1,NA,TGTGCCAGCAGCCCCGCGGGGAGGGACACTGAAGCTTTCTTT,CASSPAGRDTEAFF
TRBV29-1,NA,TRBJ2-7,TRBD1,TGCAGCGTTGGTGGTGACAGGGGCTACGAGCAGTACTTC,CSVGGDRGYEQYF
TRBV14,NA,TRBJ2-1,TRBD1,TGTGCCAGCAGCCAAGTGAGAATTAGAGGGACAGGGGCTAAGAATGAGCAGTTCTTC,CASSQVRIRGTGAKNEQFF
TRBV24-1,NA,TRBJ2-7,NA,TGTGCCACCAGTGATATCCTTAACGAGCAGTACTTC,CATSDILNEQYF
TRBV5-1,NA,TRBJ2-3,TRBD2,TGCGCCAGCAGCTGGGCACTAGCGGGAGGTCCAGATACGCAGTATTTT,CASSWALAGGPDTQYF
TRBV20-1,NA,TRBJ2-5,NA,TGCAGTGCTAGCTGGCGACAAGAGACCCAGTACTTC,CSASWRQETQYF
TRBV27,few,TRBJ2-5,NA,TGTGCCAGCAGTTTATGGTTAGGGGAGACCCAGTACTTC,CASSLWLGETQYF
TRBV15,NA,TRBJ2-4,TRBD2,TGTGCCACCAGCAGAGGAGCGGGGACGAAGGCCAAAAACATTCAGTACTTC,CATSRGAGTKAKNIQYF
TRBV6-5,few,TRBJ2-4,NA,TGTGCCAGCAGTCAAGGAGGAAACATTCAGTACTTC,CASSQGGNIQYF
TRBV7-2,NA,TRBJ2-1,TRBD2,TGTGCCAGCAGCTTAGATACCGCGGGAGTCGCTGATGAGCAGTTCTTC,CASSLDTAGVADEQFF
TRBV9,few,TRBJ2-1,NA,TGTGCCAGCAGCGTAGATAGTGAGCAGTTCTTC,CASSVDSEQFF
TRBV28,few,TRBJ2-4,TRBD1,TGTGCCAGCAGTGCATGGACAGGGGGTCTAGCCAAAAACATTCAGTACTTC,CASSAWTGGLAKNIQYF
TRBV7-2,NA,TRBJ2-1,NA,TGTGCCAGCAGCTTAGGACTTAGTGAGCAGTTCTTC,CASSLGLSEQFF
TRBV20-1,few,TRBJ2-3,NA,TGCAGTGCTAGAGCGGCCGGCTACACAGATACGCAGTATTTT,CSARAAGYTDTQYF
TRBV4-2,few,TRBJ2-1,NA,TGTGCCAGCAGCCAAGAATTTCGACGGTCTAGCTCCTACAATGAGCAGTTCTTC,CASSQEFRRSSSYNEQFF